This T cell receptor beta chain was identified in a study of blood T cell repertoires in COVID-19. Study information: Material from acute and convalescent COVID-19 was sourced from the United States, Italy and Spain. PBMCs, B-cell-depleted T cells, or T cells were the source of the cDNA or gDNA that made up the material.

Authors' data handling: Estimation of nucleated cell counts was performed using reference gene primer amplification. The repertoire was sequenced with immunoSEQ multiplex PCR; TCRdb's copy has only in-frame clones and lacks some. That table supplies the V and J calls and clone size; D and trimming were determined from the DNA. The top ten clones hold approximately 4.2% of a sample with approximately 280,000 clones, around 89% of them seen once. The CDR3 length is 14 residues. V was clipped by 5 bases and J by 2 bases; unmatched bases: 2. CDR1 is MNHEY and CDR2 is SVGAGI in the germline V gene. The TCR was taken from a man aged 40-55 years with acute or convalescent COVID-19. The chain has TRBV6-5 and TRBJ1-5; the match to TRBD1 covers 8 bases. What was sequenced was peripheral blood. This CDR3 is CASSPGQGNQPQHF. The CDR3 DNA reads TGTGCCAGCAGTCCGGGACAGGGCAATCAGCCCCAGCATTTT.